The 21 T cell receptor beta chains presented below share a single source sample, sequenced in a study of CD8+CD57+ T cells in acquired aplastic anemia. For CDR3 and TCR beta VDJ profiling, genomic DNA was the template used. TCRdb ran MiXCR on the reads and lists one entry per CDR3 protein. Found here are 150,000 to 200,000 distinct CDR3 sequences, 71% of them singletons; the top ten hold around 45%. In patients chosen for sequencing, flow cytometry had shown CD8+CD57+ cell expansion. The sequenced sample was sorted CD4+, CD8+, or CD8+CD57+ T cells (not recorded which) from PBMCs. The receptors were gathered from a human donor with aplastic anemia.

This clonotype has just one count. This chain connects TRBV7-9 to TRBJ2-7; TRBD1 matches 8 bases. V was pared by 2 bases and J by 6 bases, with 9 bases of the junction left unmatched. This CDR3 region has 15 residues. The germline V gene encodes CDR1 SEHNR and CDR2 FQNEAQ (reference sequence). CDR3 residues: CASSLYSGQGGEQYF. DNA of the CDR3: TGTGCCAGCAGCTTATATTCCGGACAGGGAGGCGAGCAGTACTTC. The full variable domain, completed using reference TRBV7-9 and TRBJ2-7, is DTGVSQNPRHKITKRGQNVTFRCDPISEHNRLYWYRQTLGQGPEFLTYFQNEAQLEKSRLLSDRFSAERPKGSFSTLEIQRTEQGDSAMYLCASSLYSGQGGEQYFGPGTRLTVT.

Points on this clonotype: This likely comes from a read error, as the CDR3 has no conserved phenylalanine or tryptophan at its end. The V gene is TRBV5-1, the J gene TRBJ2-3; D is unresolved. Trimming left V 1 base short and J 2 bases short, with 11 bases between. The CDR3 spans 15 residues. Germline CDR1 SGHRS, CDR2 YFSETQ. Here the CDR3 reads CASSLTPYPTDTQYS. The DNA for the CDR3 is TGCGCCAGCAGCTTGACACCCTACCCCACAGATACGCAGTATTCT.

This chain connects TRBV29-1 to TRBJ2-3; D remains unclear. V was trimmed by 4 bases and J by 0 bases, leaving 2 bases between them. The germline V gene has CDR1 SQVTM and CDR2 ANQGSEA. This CDR3 has 11 residues. The CDR3 sequence: CSVASTDTQYF. CDR3 DNA sequence: TGCAGCGTTGCCAGCACAGATACGCAGTATTTT.

The V gene is TRBV7-6, the J gene TRBJ2-3; 10 positions match TRBD2. Germline CDR1 reads SGHVS; CDR2 reads FNYEAQ. With V trimmed by 3 bases and J by 6 bases, 6 bases remained unmatched. This CDR3 has 15 residues. The CDR3 spells CASSFPGTSADTQYF. In nucleotides, the CDR3 is TGTGCCAGCAGCTTTCCTGGGACTAGCGCGGATACGCAGTATTTT.

The genes are TRBV20-1 and TRBJ2-1; D is uncertain. Germline loops: CDR1 DFQATT, CDR2 SNEGSKA (reference sequence). V was cut by 3 bases and J by 10 bases, with 13 bases left in between. The CDR3 is 12 amino acids. In nucleotides, the CDR3 is TGCAGTGCTAGTAGAAGCAATGGCGAGCAGTTCTTC. Its protein product is CSASRSNGEQFF.

The rearrangement links TRBV7-3 to TRBJ2-3; D might be TRBD2 (5 bases). Germline lookup yields CDR1 SGHTA and CDR2 FQGTGA. Trimming shortened V by 5 bases and J by 8 bases, and 14 bases separated the two germline ends. This CDR3 has 13 residues. The CDR3 is CASSPTSFGTQYF. The CDR3 region has the DNA TGTGCCAGCAGCCCAACTAGTTTCGGTACGCAGTATTTT.

The genes are TRBV5-1 and TRBJ2-2; 9 nucleotides agree with TRBD1. Germline CDR1 SGHRS, CDR2 YFSETQ. This CDR3 spans 15 amino acids. Germline trimming cut 7 bases from V and 3 bases from J; bases unmatched to any gene: 7. CDR3 in amino acids: CASLAGTGYTGELFF. In DNA, the CDR3 is TGCGCCAGCCTCGCCGGGACAGGGTACACCGGGGAGCTGTTTTTT.

On this clonotype: This may be a read error: a much more frequent sequence differs by one nucleotide. The rearrangement links TRBV29-1 to TRBJ1-1; D ambiguous. CDR1 SQVTM and CDR2 ANQGSEA come from the germline V gene. The length of the CDR3 is 12 residues. The V gene lost 2 bases and the J gene lost 10 bases, with 14 bases spanning the gap. The CDR3 is CSVESENSVAFF. Written as DNA, the CDR3 is TGCAGCGTTGAAAGCGAAAACAGTGTAGCTTTCTTT.

The chain employs TRBV5-1 and TRBJ2-7; 8 nucleotides agree with TRBD2. Germline-derived CDR1 and CDR2 are SGHRS and YFSETQ. J was trimmed by 2 bases and V by 2 bases; bases with no gene match: 9. The CDR3 totals 16 residues. CDR3 loop: CASSFGISGKTYEQYF. The CDR3 DNA reads as TGCGCCAGCAGCTTCGGGATTAGCGGGAAGACCTACGAGCAGTACTTC.

The chain has TRBV5-4 and TRBJ2-7; TRBD1 aligns across 7 bases. The CDR3 is 17 amino acids. J gave up 0 bases and V 1 base, and 10 bases lay outside the gene matches. Germline V gene data show CDR1 as SGHNT and CDR2 as YYREEE (reference sequence). This chain's CDR3 is CASSLNPGQRSSYEQYF. The CDR3 region has the DNA TGTGCCAGCAGCTTGAACCCGGGACAGAGAAGCTCCTACGAGCAGTACTTC.

V usage is TRBV7-2 and J usage is TRBJ1-2; D gene unclear. Germline V lookup: CDR1 SGHTA, CDR2 FQGNSA. The CDR3 runs 14 residues. The ends were cut back, 4 bases at V and 6 bases at J, with 15 bases in the middle. CDR3 nucleotides: TGTGCCAGCAGCTCTTTCGTGGCGCGCAATGGCTACACCTTC. Translated: CASSSFVARNGYTF.

The chain combines TRBV5-4 with TRBJ2-3, with D possibly being TRBD1 (6 bases). Per the germline V gene, CDR1 is SGHNT and CDR2 is YYREEE (reference sequence). Trimming took 4 bases from V and 0 from J, leaving 18 bases between them. This CDR3 spans 17 amino acids. Here the CDR3 DNA reads TGTGCCAGCAGCCCGATACCCGGACAGACGAGCACAGATACGCAGTATTTT. Encoded protein: CASSPIPGQTSTDTQYF.

This chain links TRBV9 with TRBJ1-2; D is uncertain. Germline V gene data show CDR1 as SGDLS and CDR2 as YYNGEE. This CDR3 spans 12 amino acids. Trimming took 3 bases from V and 2 from J, leaving 5 bases between them. The CDR3 protein is CASSADNYGYTF. The CDR3 nucleotides read TGTGCCAGCAGCGCGGACAACTATGGCTACACCTTC. Full variable domain (outside the CDR3, taken from reference TRBV9 and TRBJ1-2): DSGVTQTPKHLITATGQRVTLRCSPRSGDLSVYWYQQSLDQGLQFLIQYYNGEERAKGNILERFSAQQFPDLHSELNLSSLELGDSALYFCASSADNYGYTFGSGTRLTVV.

V and J are TRBV2 and TRBJ1-2; TRBD1 might be the D (5 bases). Trimming shortened V by 1 base and J by 4 bases, and 13 bases separated the two germline ends. Germline V gene data show CDR1 as SNHLY and CDR2 as FYNNEI. This CDR3 is 15 amino acids long. The CDR3 protein is CASSEGGRQGYGYTF. CDR3 sequence (DNA): TGTGCCAGCAGTGAAGGGGGACGCCAGGGCTATGGCTACACCTTC.

This clonotype was counted between two and nine times. The chain recombines TRBV2 with TRBJ1-2, with TRBD1 as a possible D gene (6 bases). V dropped 1 base and J dropped 5 bases, with 8 bases sitting between them. Germline V gene lookup returns CDR1 SNHLY and CDR2 FYNNEI. The CDR3 extends over 13 amino acids. CDR3 in amino acids: CASSEEGGYGYTF. The CDR3 bases are TGTGCCAGCAGTGAAGAAGGGGGTTATGGCTACACCTTC.

This rearrangement joins TRBV7-3 to TRBJ2-7; D is undetermined. Germline values: CDR1 SGHTA, CDR2 FQGTGA. This CDR3 region has 16 residues. V was cut by 2 bases and J by 1 base, with 15 bases left in between. The CDR3, as DNA: TGTGCCAGCAGCTTAGGTGGGGTTGATAGTTCCTACGAGCAGTACTTC. The encoded protein is CASSLGGVDSSYEQYF.

The V gene is TRBV20-1, the J gene TRBJ2-5; D uncertain. Germline CDR1 DFQATT, CDR2 SNEGSKA (reference sequence). The CDR3 has 12 residues. V was cut by 1 base and J by 2 bases, with 5 bases left in between. CDR3 region: CSARVPQETQYF. The CDR3 DNA reads TGCAGTGCTAGAGTCCCTCAAGAGACCCAGTACTTC.

V is TRBV7-3 and J is TRBJ2-1; D gene uncertain. The V end was cut by 1 base, the J end by 6 bases, with 4 bases between. Germline lookup yields CDR1 SGHTA and CDR2 FQGTGA. This CDR3 comprises 12 residues. The CDR3 nucleotides read TGTGCCAGCAGCTTAAACCTCAATGAGCAGTTCTTC. Translation: CASSLNLNEQFF. Full variable domain (remainder filled in from reference TRBV7-3 and TRBJ2-1): GAGVSQTPSNKVTEKGKYVELRCDPISGHTALYWYRQSLGQGPEFLIYFQGTGAADDSGLPNDRFFAVRPEGSVSTLKIQRTERGDSAVYLCASSLNLNEQFFGPGTRLTVL.

The chain couples TRBV11-2 to TRBJ1-3; D is unresolved. The CDR3 loop spans 14 amino acids. Germline V lookup: CDR1 SGHAT, CDR2 FQNNGV. V lost 5 bases and J 4 bases, leaving 12 bases between the germline ends. In nucleotides, the CDR3 is TGTGCCAGCAGCCAAGGGCCTGGCGGAAACACCATATATTTT. Protein product: CASSQGPGGNTIYF. Full variable domain (outside the CDR3, taken from reference TRBV11-2 and TRBJ1-3): EAGVAQSPRYKIIEKRQSVAFWCNPISGHATLYWYQQILGQGPKLLIQFQNNGVVDDSQLPKDRFSAERLKGVDSTLKIQPAKLEDSAVYLCASSQGPGGNTIYFGEGSWLTVV.

This chain links TRBV20-1 with TRBJ2-3, with D possibly being TRBD1 or TRBD2 (5 bases each). CDR3 size: 13 residues. V shed 6 bases and J shed 5 bases, with 15 bases lying between them. CDR1 and CDR2 (germline): DFQATT, SNEGSKA (reference sequence). CDR3 bases: TGCAGTGCCAAAGATAGTGGGGGAGATACGCAGTATTTT. Translation gives CSAKDSGGDTQYF.

The chain combines TRBV27 with TRBJ1-1; 8 bases are shared with TRBD1. Per germline, CDR1 MNHEY and CDR2 SMNVEV (reference sequence). The V and J ends lost 2 bases and 0 bases, in that order; junction bases with no gene match: 2. The length of the CDR3 is 15 residues. For the CDR3, the DNA is TGTGCCAGCAGTTTAAGGACAGGGATGAACACTGAAGCTTTCTTT. Its protein product is CASSLRTGMNTEAFF.